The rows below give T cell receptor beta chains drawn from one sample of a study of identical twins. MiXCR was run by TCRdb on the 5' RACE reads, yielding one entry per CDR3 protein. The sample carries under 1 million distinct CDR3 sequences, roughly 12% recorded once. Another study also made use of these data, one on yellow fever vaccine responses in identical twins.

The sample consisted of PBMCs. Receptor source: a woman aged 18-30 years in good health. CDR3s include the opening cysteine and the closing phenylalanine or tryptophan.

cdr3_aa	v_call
CASSPGGGATDTQYF	TRBV3-1
CASSSVGGGKETQYF	TRBV5-1
CASSSTFQGYTGELFF	TRBV12-3/TRBV12-4
CAIKGTSGSLEETQYF	TRBV10-3
CSASGTYEQYF	TRBV20-1
CASSPLAGGPTGELFF	TRBV5-1
CSARDPGLAGGPPPQYNEQFF	TRBV20-1
CASSSTSGGSYEQYF	TRBV7-9
CSARGLAEETQYF	TRBV20-1
CASSQGRDVGNEQFF	TRBV4-2
CASSQLIEGTHAAKNIQYF	TRBV4-1
CASSPQGLAGVTDTQYF	TRBV12-3/TRBV12-4
CASSLGTGGNSNQPQHF	TRBV5-1
CASSQETAGQETQYF	TRBV3-1
CSGTSDTQYF	TRBV29-1
CAIRGTGGPYNEQFF	TRBV10-3
CASSFGGGNSNQPQHF	TRBV12-3/TRBV12-4
CASSPEGLLVGETQYF	TRBV3-1
CASSVVASGRWSTGELFF	TRBV9
CASREQGANTGELFF	TRBV5-1
CASSRQGWRTDTQYF	TRBV5-5
CASSLGGAVNYNEQFF	TRBV5-6
CASSRGGGVYNEQFF	TRBV27
CASSVPGQGGSPLHF	TRBV7-9
CASSKGQGGTGELFF	TRBV12-3/TRBV12-4
CASSSGLAGALDTQYF	TRBV7-9
CASSPGQGKNQPQHF	TRBV5-5
CASSRLRTGLDGYTF	TRBV7-2
CASATAYEQYF	TRBV7-2
CASSPGGSRYEQYF	TRBV25-1
CASSIPQGSSYNEQFF	TRBV21-1
CASSEFGEAYEQYF	TRBV5-6
CASIPGTHTDTQYF	TRBV5-1
CASSLQRGLDEQFF	TRBV7-8
CASSLKTGRNYGYTF	TRBV5-5
CASSLAGYSPLHF	TRBV5-1
CATASGHNEQFF	TRBV15
CASSQDFLGSGELFF	TRBV14
CATSRELGQNTEAFF	TRBV15
CASSPPRDREFRDTEAFF	TRBV18
CASSYSGPVAKNIQYF	TRBV6-5
CASRPALNSPLHF	TRBV12-3/TRBV12-4
CAMGPGVTPDTQYF	TRBV7-9
CASSEERTGSTGELFF	TRBV2
CCARGSGTSSSTGELFF	TRBV20-1